Listed below are T cell receptor beta chains from one sample, sequenced in a study of blood T cell repertoires in COVID-19. The table came from immunoSEQ multiplex PCR; TCRdb's copy has only in-frame clones and leaves some out. The sample lists about 140,000 clones, just over 85% seen once, with 1.5% in the top ten. The sample taken for sequencing was peripheral blood. The source of these receptors is a woman aged 55-69 years with acute or convalescent COVID-19. Each CDR3 is given with its conserved first and last residue. The D gene is left open where the match is weak. Clone size appears in some rows only: once, few, many, or a class for an expanded clone.

-,TRBV29-1,TRBJ2-1,-,CSVPPNRDNFWDVNEQFF,TGCAGCGTTCCCCCCAACCGGGACAACTTTTGGGATGTCAATGAGCAGTTCTTC
few,TRBV4-3,TRBJ2-1,-,CASSQDRSGFYNEQFF,TGCGCCAGCAGCCAAGATAGAAGCGGCTTCTACAATGAGCAGTTCTTC
-,TRBV30,TRBJ1-5,-,CACRLGYNQPQHF,TGTGCCTGCAGGCTGGGCTACAATCAGCCCCAGCATTTT
few,TRBV4-3,TRBJ1-4,-,CASSRTGPVVGEKLFF,TGCGCCAGCAGCCGAACAGGGCCGGTGGTGGGTGAAAAACTGTTTTTT
-,TRBV2,TRBJ2-5,TRBD2,CASRAGLAASAQETQYF,TGTGCCAGCAGGGCCGGACTAGCGGCCAGCGCCCAAGAGACCCAGTACTTC
-,TRBV5-6,TRBJ1-6,TRBD1,CASSFLGQGGRSPLHF,TGTGCCAGCAGCTTCCTAGGACAGGGAGGGCGTTCACCCCTCCACTTT
-,TRBV30,TRBJ1-5,-,CAWCRDNEGQPQHF,TGTGCCTGGTGCCGGGACAACGAGGGACAGCCCCAGCATTTT
-,TRBV28,TRBJ1-4,-,CASSLVRGGEKLFF,TGTGCCAGCAGTTTGGTCCGGGGTGGTGAAAAACTGTTTTTT
-,TRBV5-1,TRBJ2-3,TRBD2,CASSRAPGGDSTDTQYF,TGCGCCAGCAGCCGCGCCCCCGGGGGGGATAGCACAGATACGCAGTATTTT
few,TRBV19,TRBJ2-3,TRBD2,CASSSMTSYTDTQYF,TGTGCCAGTAGTTCGATGACTAGCTACACAGATACGCAGTATTTT
-,TRBV6-5,TRBJ1-2,TRBD1,CASSYDGQGADYGYTF,TGTGCCAGCAGTTACGATGGACAGGGCGCGGACTATGGCTACACCTTC
-,TRBV28,TRBJ1-5,-,CASSGGGAGIGYQPQHF,TGTGCCAGCTCTGGGGGGGGCGCAGGTATAGGATATCAGCCCCAGCATTTT
few,TRBV19,TRBJ1-1,TRBD1,CASSIQGANTEAFF,TGTGCCAGTAGTATACAGGGGGCGAACACTGAAGCTTTCTTT
-,TRBV7-9,TRBJ1-2,TRBD1,CASSHRDSSWGYTF,TGTGCCAGCAGCCACAGGGACAGCTCTTGGGGCTACACCTTC
few,TRBV30,TRBJ1-3,-,CAWRYPIGRSTIYF,TGTGCCTGGAGGTACCCAATCGGGAGGAGCACCATATATTTT
-,TRBV7-9,TRBJ2-5,-,CASSPSAGSGETQYF,TGTGCCAGCAGCCCCAGCGCGGGGTCGGGGGAGACCCAGTACTTC
-,TRBV5-1,TRBJ2-4,-,CASSSGVNDKNIQYF,TGCGCCAGCAGCTCGGGAGTGAACGATAAAAACATTCAGTACTTC
-,TRBV5-6,TRBJ1-1,-,CASSLAPQAEAFF,TGTGCCAGCAGCTTGGCCCCCCAGGCTGAAGCTTTCTTT
-,TRBV7-2,TRBJ2-6,-,CAVRGEVAGANVLTF,TGTGCCGTCAGGGGGGAAGTCGCTGGGGCCAACGTCCTGACTTTC
-,TRBV5-1,TRBJ1-2,TRBD1,CASSRWDRATSGYTF,TGCGCCAGCAGCAGATGGGACAGGGCAACGTCCGGCTACACCTTC
-,TRBV7-2,TRBJ2-3,-,CASSLSAKDTQYF,TGTGCCAGCAGCTTAAGCGCCAAAGATACGCAGTATTTT
-,TRBV2,TRBJ1-5,TRBD1,CASRGTGGFQPQHF,TGTGCCAGCAGGGGGACAGGTGGGTTTCAGCCCCAGCATTTT
few,TRBV1,TRBJ2-7,-,CTSSRGLAESSYEQYF,TGCACCAGCAGCCGAGGACTAGCGGAGAGCTCCTACGAGCAGTACTTC
-,TRBV7-2,TRBJ1-1,TRBD1,CASSQDRGIGAFF,TGTGCCAGCAGCCAGGACAGGGGGATTGGGGCTTTCTTT
-,TRBV6-6,TRBJ1-2,-,CASSYGQPNYGYTF,TGTGCCAGCAGTTACGGACAGCCCAACTATGGCTACACCTTC
-,TRBV29-1,TRBJ2-3,-,CSVDRLSTDTQYF,TGCAGCGTTGACAGATTAAGCACAGATACGCAGTATTTT
-,TRBV7-6,TRBJ2-4,-,CASSSAFRGIKNIQYF,TGTGCCAGCAGCTCCGCCTTCCGGGGGATAAAAAACATTCAGTACTTC
-,TRBV24-1,TRBJ2-6,-,CATSDSNGANVLTF,TGTGCCACCAGTGATTCAAATGGGGCCAACGTCCTGACTTTC
-,TRBV29-1,TRBJ1-2,TRBD1,CSYWTGGNYGYTF,TGCTCCTATTGGACAGGGGGAAACTATGGCTACACCTTC
-,TRBV10-3,TRBJ2-3,TRBD2,CAIRASGGSTSTDTQYF,TGTGCCATCAGAGCTAGCGGGGGGAGTACTAGCACAGATACGCAGTATTTT
-,TRBV7-9,TRBJ2-1,TRBD1,CASSLRQGNYNEQFF,TGTGCCAGCAGCTTAAGACAGGGGAACTACAATGAGCAGTTCTTC
-,TRBV28,TRBJ1-2,-,CASTEGSYGYTF,TGTGCCAGCACGGAGGGGAGCTATGGCTACACCTTC
-,TRBV5-5,TRBJ2-7,TRBD1,CASSLGRGQGGSYEQYF,TGTGCCAGCAGCTTGGGTAGGGGGCAGGGTGGGTCCTACGAGCAGTACTTC
-,TRBV12-3/TRBV12-4,TRBJ1-2,-,CASSLSVYGYTF,TGTGCCAGCAGTTTATCCGTCTATGGCTACACCTTC
once,TRBV5-6,TRBJ1-5,-,CASSRYVLRINQPQHF,TGTGCCAGCAGCCGATATGTGCTGAGAATAAATCAGCCCCAGCATTTT
-,TRBV2,TRBJ2-7,-,CASTQWRTSQIEQYF,TGTGCCAGCACCCAATGGCGTACTAGCCAGATCGAGCAGTACTTC
-,TRBV19,TRBJ1-5,-,CATTTVESNQPQHF,TGTGCCACCACGACTGTAGAGAGCAATCAGCCCCAGCATTTT
few,TRBV28,TRBJ1-1,TRBD1,CASTRTGLGTEAFF,TGTGCCAGCACTCGGACAGGGTTGGGCACTGAAGCTTTCTTT
-,TRBV5-4,TRBJ2-7,TRBD1,CASSPGTGSYEQYF,TGTGCCAGCAGCCCCGGGACAGGGTCCTACGAGCAGTACTTC